This is a list of T cell receptor beta chains from one sample in a study of blood T cells in healthy people across ages. TCRdb processed the 5' RACE reads anew with MiXCR; each CDR3 protein has one entry. The table has approximately 690,000 distinct CDR3 sequences, around two fifths seen once. Sequences were obtained from blood. The receptor set was obtained from a man older than 75 in good health. The CDR3 runs from the conserved cysteine through the conserved F or W. Fields, in order: clone size, V gene, D gene, J gene, CDR3 DNA, CDR3 protein. The D gene is left open where the match is weak. Clone size appears in some rows only: once, few, many, or a class for an expanded clone.

abundance: -; v_gene: TRBV20-1; d_gene: TRBD2; j_gene: TRBJ2-3; CDR3nt: TGCAGTGCTAGCAAAGACGGGGGGGCCACAAGCACAGATACGCAGTATTTT; CDR3aa: CSASKDGGATSTDTQYF
abundance: -; v_gene: TRBV20-1; d_gene: TRBD2; j_gene: TRBJ2-4; CDR3nt: TGCAGTGCTGGGGCTGGCGGGGGGTACAATGAGCAGTACTTC; CDR3aa: CSAGAGGGYNEQYF
abundance: few; v_gene: TRBV7-3; d_gene: -; j_gene: TRBJ2-1; CDR3nt: TGTGCCAGCAGCGAGACTAGTAATGAGCAGTTCTTC; CDR3aa: CASSETSNEQFF
abundance: many; v_gene: TRBV10-3; d_gene: -; j_gene: TRBJ2-5; CDR3nt: TGTGCCATCAGCGGGCAGCAAGAGACCCAGTACTTC; CDR3aa: CAISGQQETQYF
abundance: few; v_gene: TRBV4-3; d_gene: -; j_gene: TRBJ2-5; CDR3nt: TGCGCCAGCAGCCAGGGGACCGAAGGGGAGACCCAGTACTTC; CDR3aa: CASSQGTEGETQYF
abundance: many; v_gene: TRBV7-9; d_gene: -; j_gene: TRBJ2-7; CDR3nt: TGTGCCGGCGAGGGAACCGACCGCTACGAGCAGTACTTC; CDR3aa: CAGEGTDRYEQYF
abundance: -; v_gene: TRBV20-1; d_gene: TRBD2; j_gene: TRBJ2-4; CDR3nt: TGCAGTGCAGGAAGGACCGGGACTAGCGGTAAAGGAGCCAAAAACATTCAGTACTTC; CDR3aa: CSAGRTGTSGKGAKNIQYF
abundance: few; v_gene: TRBV5-6; d_gene: TRBD1; j_gene: TRBJ2-7; CDR3nt: TGTGCCAGCAGTCTCTTCGACAGGGGTACCTACAATGAGCAGTACTTC; CDR3aa: CASSLFDRGTYNEQYF
abundance: many; v_gene: TRBV28; d_gene: TRBD2; j_gene: TRBJ2-7; CDR3nt: TGTGCCAGCAGGATGACTAGCGGACGGGCCTACGAGCAGTACTTC; CDR3aa: CASRMTSGRAYEQYF
abundance: -; v_gene: TRBV4-3; d_gene: -; j_gene: TRBJ2-6; CDR3nt: TGCGCCAGCAACCGAGACGTTGGGGGAGGTCTCTCTGGGGCCAACGTCCTGACTTTC; CDR3aa: CASNRDVGGGLSGANVLTF
abundance: few; v_gene: TRBV25-1; d_gene: TRBD1; j_gene: TRBJ2-7; CDR3nt: TGTGCCAGCAGTGAATCTCGAACAGGGGCAAAGGGCTACGAGCAGTACTTC; CDR3aa: CASSESRTGAKGYEQYF
abundance: few; v_gene: TRBV20-1; d_gene: -; j_gene: TRBJ2-3; CDR3nt: TGCAGTGCTAGAGATACCGGCCCAGGACTTACAGATACGCAGTATTTT; CDR3aa: CSARDTGPGLTDTQYF
abundance: -; v_gene: TRBV4-2; d_gene: -; j_gene: TRBJ1-5; CDR3nt: TGTGCCAGCAGCCAAGGAGGGGCGCATCAGCCCCAGCATTTT; CDR3aa: CASSQGGAHQPQHF
abundance: -; v_gene: TRBV20-1; d_gene: TRBD2; j_gene: TRBJ2-5; CDR3nt: TGCAGTGCTAGAGATACAGCGGGAGTTAGTGAGCAGTACTTC; CDR3aa: CSARDTAGVSEQYF
abundance: -; v_gene: TRBV4-3; d_gene: -; j_gene: TRBJ2-1; CDR3nt: TGCGCCAGCAGCCAAGATTATGGTAGCAGCTACAATGAGCAGTTCTTC; CDR3aa: CASSQDYGSSYNEQFF
abundance: few; v_gene: TRBV6-2/TRBV6-3; d_gene: TRBD1; j_gene: TRBJ1-5; CDR3nt: TGTGCCAGCAGCTGGGGACAGCTAAATCAGCCCCAGCATTTT; CDR3aa: CASSWGQLNQPQHF
abundance: -; v_gene: TRBV3-1; d_gene: TRBD2; j_gene: TRBJ2-1; CDR3nt: TGTGCCAGCAGCCAAGAAGGGACTATCAATGAGCAGTTCTTC; CDR3aa: CASSQEGTINEQFF
abundance: -; v_gene: TRBV7-2; d_gene: -; j_gene: TRBJ2-7; CDR3nt: TGTGCCAGCAGCCAATTCTCCTACGAGCAGTACTTC; CDR3aa: CASSQFSYEQYF
abundance: few; v_gene: TRBV11-2; d_gene: TRBD2; j_gene: TRBJ2-1; CDR3nt: TGTGCCAGCAGCCGCTCGGGACTAGCGGGAGAAGATGAGCAGTTCTTC; CDR3aa: CASSRSGLAGEDEQFF
abundance: few; v_gene: TRBV7-8; d_gene: -; j_gene: TRBJ2-3; CDR3nt: TGTGCCAGCAGCGCCGGCCCAGGGCCCTTCACAGATACGCAGTATTTT; CDR3aa: CASSAGPGPFTDTQYF
abundance: -; v_gene: TRBV27; d_gene: -; j_gene: TRBJ1-5; CDR3nt: TGTGCCAGCAGTTTATCGAGGGATCAGCCCCAGCATTTT; CDR3aa: CASSLSRDQPQHF
abundance: -; v_gene: TRBV9; d_gene: -; j_gene: TRBJ1-2; CDR3nt: TGTGCCAGCAGCCCGTATACGGGGGGATATGGCTACACCTTC; CDR3aa: CASSPYTGGYGYTF
abundance: few; v_gene: TRBV6-1; d_gene: -; j_gene: TRBJ2-1; CDR3nt: TGTGCCAGCAGTCGACGGGAAATCGTGTCGTTGCAGTTCTTC; CDR3aa: CASSRREIVSLQFF
abundance: few; v_gene: TRBV7-3; d_gene: -; j_gene: TRBJ2-3; CDR3nt: TGTGCCAGCAGCTTCGCGGGGGCGGAAGATACGCAGTATTTT; CDR3aa: CASSFAGAEDTQYF
abundance: -; v_gene: TRBV9; d_gene: -; j_gene: TRBJ1-3; CDR3nt: TGTGCCAGCAGCGTACCAGGGGCGCAAAACACCATATATTTT; CDR3aa: CASSVPGAQNTIYF
abundance: once; v_gene: TRBV6-2/TRBV6-3; d_gene: TRBD1; j_gene: TRBJ1-2; CDR3nt: TGTGCCAGCAGTCCCACGCCGGACAGGGTTTATGGCTACACCTTC; CDR3aa: CASSPTPDRVYGYTF
abundance: -; v_gene: TRBV5-7; d_gene: -; j_gene: TRBJ2-7; CDR3nt: TGTGCCAGCCCGCACTCCACAGGACCGAACCTTTACGAGCAGTACTTC; CDR3aa: CASPHSTGPNLYEQYF
abundance: few; v_gene: TRBV7-2; d_gene: -; j_gene: TRBJ2-6; CDR3nt: TGTGCCAGCAGCTTAGGGCAGGGAGGTCGTTCTGGGGCCAACGTCCTGACTTTC; CDR3aa: CASSLGQGGRSGANVLTF